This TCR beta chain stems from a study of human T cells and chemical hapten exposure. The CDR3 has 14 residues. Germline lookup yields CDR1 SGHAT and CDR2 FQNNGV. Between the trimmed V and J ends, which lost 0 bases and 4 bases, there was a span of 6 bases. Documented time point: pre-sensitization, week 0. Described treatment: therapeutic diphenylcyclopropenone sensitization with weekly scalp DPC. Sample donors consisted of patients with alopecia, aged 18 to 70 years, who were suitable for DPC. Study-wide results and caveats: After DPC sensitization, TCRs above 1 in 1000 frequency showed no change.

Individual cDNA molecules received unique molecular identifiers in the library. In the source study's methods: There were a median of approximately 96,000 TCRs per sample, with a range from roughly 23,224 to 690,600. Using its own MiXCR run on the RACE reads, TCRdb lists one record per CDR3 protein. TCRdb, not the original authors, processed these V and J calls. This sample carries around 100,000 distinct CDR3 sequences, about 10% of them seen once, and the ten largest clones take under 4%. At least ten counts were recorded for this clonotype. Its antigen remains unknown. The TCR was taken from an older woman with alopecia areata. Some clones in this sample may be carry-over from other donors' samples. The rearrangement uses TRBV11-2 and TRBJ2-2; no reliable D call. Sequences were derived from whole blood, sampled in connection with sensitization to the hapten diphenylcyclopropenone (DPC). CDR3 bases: TGTGCCAGCAGCTTAGAACCGAGCACCGGGGAGCTGTTTTTT. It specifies CASSLEPSTGELFF.